Below, one TCR beta chain is given with its context. Antigen unknown. Data came from immunoSEQ multiplex PCR; TCRdb stores just in-frame clones and leaves some out. The data contain some 150,000 clones, 91% of them singletons. The sample belongs to a study of T cell responses to AZD1222 COVID-19 vaccine. Study-level results: AZD1222 recipients seropositive at baseline numbered only five to seven. Every sample of the repertoires postdated the peak T cell response.

The CDR3 length is 14 residues. Trimming left V 4 bases short and J 4 bases short, with 13 bases between. CDR1 is LNHDA and CDR2 is SQIVND in the germline V gene (reference sequence). Sample: peripheral blood, taken on day 0 of AZD1222 vaccination. The sequence was collected from an adult in good health. The chain carries TRBV19 and TRBJ1-2; D may be TRBD1 (6 bases). DNA of the CDR3: TGTGCCAGTAGTACCCATACAGGGACCTATGGCTACACCTTC. It codes for CASSTHTGTYGYTF.